This T cell receptor (beta chain) was captured by sequencing in a study of T-cell memory formation after mild COVID-19 (dated by TCRdb to the early 2020s). The study in broad terms: TCR sequence clusters from the two donors were largely donor specific. In a couple of donors, T-cell clones that expanded and contracted after mild COVID-19 were followed by sequencing TCRalpha and TCRbeta repertoires longitudinally. Two young, previously healthy adult volunteers, one female and one male, were included in the cohort.

General conclusions and limits of the study: Some responding clones were found in pre-infection memory, which suggests that pre-existing cross-reactive memory T cells took part in the SARS-CoV-2 response. Contracting CD4+ clones appeared mostly in the CM and EM memory subsets, whereas CD8+ clones were enriched in EMRA. Whether the second-wave clones peaking on day 37 were SARS-CoV-2 specific was not confirmed. Only two mild cases were covered in the study, and larger cohorts including severe cases with pre-infection samples were considered necessary. Clones that contracted from day 15 to 85 showed balanced CD4/CD8 phenotypes, whereas a second wave of clones that expanded from day 15 to 37 leaned towards CD4+.

Measured from the cysteine to the phenylalanine, the CDR3 is 18 residues long. The sequence is cut down to CDR3 DNA, 54 bases in frame from base 1. From a lookup of the germline V gene, CDR1 and CDR2 are KGHSH and LQKENI. Trimming takes 0 bases from V and 0 bases from J, and the germline ends sit 15 bases apart. TCRdb shows the sequencer as Illumina NovaSeq 6000. TCRalpha and TCRbeta cDNA libraries were built by 5'RACE with constant-segment primers, adding sample barcodes and unique molecular identifiers. Trizol reagent was used to extract RNA from every sample. Amplification of the libraries took two PCR steps, and the second step added a second sample barcode plus Illumina TruSeq adapters. Sequencing of the libraries was done on an Illumina NovaSeq, producing 2 x 150 bp paired-end reads. As for the original processing: With migec v1.2.7, reads were demultiplexed and then collapsed into UMI-guided consensus sequences. With mixcr v2.1.11, UMI consensuses were aligned to TRA and TRB V and J templates and assembled into clonotypes. A clonotype was counted as expanded or contracted only when both edgeR and NoisET called the clonotype significant, with the noise models trained on biological replicates. For edgeR calls, the cutoffs were a false discovery rate-adjusted p below 0.01 and a log2 fold-change threshold of 1. As an exploratory analysis of dynamics, PCA with hierarchical clustering was applied to max-normalized trajectories of the 1000 most abundant clonotypes. The CD4 or CD8 phenotype of responding clones was assigned using the separately sequenced CD4+ and CD8+ repertoires. Clones were called with MiXCR by TCRdb after fastp trimmed the public reads at Q25, and only in-frame beta chains were retained. When rows share a CDR3 protein, they turn into one entry using the most common DNA and genes. The V and J calls, along with clone size, are taken from TCRdb and not from the paper's own processing. Here the sample has some 410,000 distinct CDR3 sequences; 20% to 30% occur a single time. Together, the top ten hold about an eighth of the sample.

Ficoll-Paque density gradient centrifugation was used to isolate PBMCs. This clonotype was counted many times. Which antigen it targets is not known. Base qualities are not at hand, and no much larger clone is one base apart. The source material was PBMCs or a T cell subset sorted from them (not recorded which). Recombination connected TRBV18 to TRBJ2-1; no D gene is confidently identified. The source of this sequence is an adult woman who had mild COVID-19 (a few samples of this study predate the infection). The sample titles of this study are shuffled in the database, so cell type and time point are left out; the donor was told from shared clones. The CDR3: CASSPPVLEPFSYNEQFF. The DNA is as follows: TGTGCCAGCTCACCACCGGTGTTAGAACCCTTCTCCTACAATGAGCAGTTCTTC.